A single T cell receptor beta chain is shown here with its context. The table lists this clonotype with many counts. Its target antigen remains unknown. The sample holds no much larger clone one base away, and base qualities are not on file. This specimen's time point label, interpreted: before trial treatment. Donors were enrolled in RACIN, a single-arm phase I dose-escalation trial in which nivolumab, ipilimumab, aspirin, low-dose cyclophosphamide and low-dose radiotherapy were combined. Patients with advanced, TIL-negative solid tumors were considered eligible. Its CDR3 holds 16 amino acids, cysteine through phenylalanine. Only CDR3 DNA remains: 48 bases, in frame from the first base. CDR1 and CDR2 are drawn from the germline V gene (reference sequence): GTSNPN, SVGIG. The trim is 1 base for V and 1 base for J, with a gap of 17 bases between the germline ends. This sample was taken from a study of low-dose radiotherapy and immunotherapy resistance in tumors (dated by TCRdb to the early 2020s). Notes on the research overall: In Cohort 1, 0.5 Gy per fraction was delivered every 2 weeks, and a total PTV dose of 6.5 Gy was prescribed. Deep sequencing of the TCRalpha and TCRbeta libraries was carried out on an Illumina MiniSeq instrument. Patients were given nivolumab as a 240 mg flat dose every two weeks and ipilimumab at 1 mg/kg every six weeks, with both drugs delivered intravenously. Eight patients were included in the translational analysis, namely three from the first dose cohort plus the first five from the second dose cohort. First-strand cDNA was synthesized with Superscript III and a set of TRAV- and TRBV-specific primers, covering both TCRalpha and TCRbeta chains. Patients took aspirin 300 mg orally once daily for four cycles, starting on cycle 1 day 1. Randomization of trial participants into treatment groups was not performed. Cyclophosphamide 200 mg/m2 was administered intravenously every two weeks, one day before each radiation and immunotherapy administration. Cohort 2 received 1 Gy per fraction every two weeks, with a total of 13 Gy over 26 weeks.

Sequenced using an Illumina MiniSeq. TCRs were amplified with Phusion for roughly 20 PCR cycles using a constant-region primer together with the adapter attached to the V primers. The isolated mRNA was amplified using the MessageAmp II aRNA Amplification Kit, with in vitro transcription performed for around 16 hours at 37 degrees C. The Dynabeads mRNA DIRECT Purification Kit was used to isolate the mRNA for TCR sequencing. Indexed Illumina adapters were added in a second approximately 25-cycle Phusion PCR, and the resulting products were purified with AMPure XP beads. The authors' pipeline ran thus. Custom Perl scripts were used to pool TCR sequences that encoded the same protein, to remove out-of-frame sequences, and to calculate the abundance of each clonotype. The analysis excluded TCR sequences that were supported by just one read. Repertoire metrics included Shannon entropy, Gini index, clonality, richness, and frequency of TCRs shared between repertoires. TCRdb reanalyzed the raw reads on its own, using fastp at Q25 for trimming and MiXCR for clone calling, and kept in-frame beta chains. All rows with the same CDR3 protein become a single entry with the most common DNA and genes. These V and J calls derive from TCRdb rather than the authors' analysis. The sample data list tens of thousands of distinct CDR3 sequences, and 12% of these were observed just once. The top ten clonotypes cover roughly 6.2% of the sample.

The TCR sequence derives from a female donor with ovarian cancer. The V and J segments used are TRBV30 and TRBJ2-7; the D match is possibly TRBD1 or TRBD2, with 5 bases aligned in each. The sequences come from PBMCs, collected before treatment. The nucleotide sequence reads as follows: TGTGCCTGGAGTGCAACCAACCGGGGCCCATCCTACGAGCAGTACTTC. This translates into CAWSATNRGPSYEQYF.